This T cell receptor beta chain was captured by sequencing in a study of cytomegalovirus exposure and HLA in healthy donors. Study-wide points: Association with HLA alleles at 0.05 false discovery rate was found for around 17,000 TCR beta sequences in a later analysis.

As concerns this clone: Its antigen is currently unknown.

CDR1 is SGHNT and CDR2 is YYREEE in the germline V gene (reference sequence). V was trimmed by 0 bases and J by 7 bases, leaving 14 bases between them. The CDR3 extends over 14 amino acids. PCR used 60 Vbeta primers and 13 Jbeta primers. Methods used by the authors: Among the unique TCR beta chains that a later analysis counted, about 85 million in all, 10 million to 11 million were shared. Profiling relied on immunoSEQ multiplex PCR, and the TCRdb table lists in-frame clones only, not all of them. Clonal size and the V and J genes are those of that table, whereas D and trimming came from the DNA. The data hold about 150,000 clones, with around 79% observed a single time.

The specimen sequenced was PBMCs. The chain joins TRBV5-4 to TRBJ2-7, with D maybe TRBD2 (5 bases). This clonotype originated in a woman aged 25-40 years in good health and CMV-seronegative. The CDR3 DNA reads as TGTGCCAGCAGCTTGGGGGTAGCGTCGGGGGAGCAGTACTTC. This codes for CASSLGVASGEQYF.